This section outlines one TCR beta chain sequence together with its context. Its antigen is undetermined. A junction end diverges from the germline sequence, so it may reflect a read error. Clones were sequenced by immunoSEQ multiplex PCR, and TCRdb holds only the in-frame ones, with some missing. Here the sample spans under 95,000 clones, around nine tenths being singletons. The germline gives CDR1 SSHAT, CDR2 FNYEAQ (reference sequence). The length of the CDR3 is 15 residues. This entry comes from a study of OX40 agonist ivuxolimab in advanced cancers. About the research overall: In this cohort, patients received ivuxolimab, an agonistic anti-OX40 (CD134) antibody. The mean age was approximately 60 years, ranging from about 23 to 79, with 80% to 85% of participants male. Study-wide results and limits: Clonal expansion by week 6 occurred in CD4+ and CD8+ blood T cells (at 0.1 to 3.0 mg/kg).

This sequence joins TRBV7-7 and TRBJ2-1, with TRBD2 matching 8 bases. Sample: CD4+ or CD8+ T cells sorted from blood, taken in a trial of the OX40 agonist ivuxolimab. This TCR was recovered from an adult with an advanced solid tumor such as melanoma, head and neck, liver or kidney cancer. CDR3: CASSLDGGAFNEQFF. CDR3 nucleotide sequence: TGTGCTAGCAGCTTAGACGGGGGGGCCTTCAATGAGCAGTTCTTC.